A single sample is the source of the 15 T cell receptor beta chains below, sequenced in a study of early T cells in non-severe SARS-CoV-2 infection. TCRdb recomputed calls from the 5' RACE reads with MiXCR, one row per CDR3 protein. The sample lists some 64,000 distinct CDR3 sequences; roughly 21% were seen once. This specimen consisted of whole blood, obtained at baseline. The receptors here all came from an adult who was a healthcare worker with PCR-confirmed SARS-CoV-2 infection or an uninfected control (not recorded which).

In its sample, this clonotype was seen many times. This rearrangement joins TRBV20-1 to TRBJ1-2; tentative D call: TRBD1 (6 bases). The V and J ends lost 0 bases and 2 bases respectively, with 10 bases between them. This CDR3 has 14 amino acids. Germline CDR1 is DFQATT and CDR2 is SNEGSKA (reference sequence). The CDR3 DNA reads TGCAGTGCTAGAGATCCTGGGGGCAACTATGGCTACACCTTC. It yields the protein CSARDPGGNYGYTF.

The sample holds a few counts of this clonotype. The genes are TRBV6-6 and TRBJ2-7; unclear D gene. Trimming took 2 bases from V and 6 from J, leaving 5 bases between them. The CDR3 length is 11 residues. The germline V gene has CDR1 MNHNY and CDR2 SVGAGI (reference sequence). The CDR3 protein is CASSYRSEQYF. CDR3 nucleotides: TGTGCCAGCAGTTACCGGTCCGAGCAGTACTTC.

To note about this clonotype: A read error may be the cause here, since a much bigger clone is one base away. CDR3 in DNA: TGCGCCAGCAGCTTCCAGGGGGTCGCTGGAGCTTTCTTT. It encodes CASSFQGVAGAFF. The chain links TRBV5-1 to TRBJ1-1; 7 positions agree with TRBD1. This CDR3 comprises 13 residues. The V and J ends lost 2 bases and 10 bases, in that order; junction bases with no gene match: 8. The germline V gene has CDR1 SGHRS and CDR2 YFSETQ.

The genes are TRBV29-1 and TRBJ1-1; D not certain. Germline assignment: CDR1 SQVTM and CDR2 ANQGSEA. V shed 4 bases and J shed 3 bases, with 15 bases lying between them. This CDR3 comprises 14 residues. The CDR3 spells CSVVHLARDTEAFF. As DNA, the CDR3 is TGCAGCGTTGTACACCTCGCTCGGGACACTGAAGCTTTCTTT.

This clonotype was picked up a small number of times. The chain recombines TRBV15 with TRBJ2-7, with 8 bases aligning to TRBD1. CDR1 is LNHNV and CDR2 is YYDKDF in the germline V gene (reference sequence). CDR3 length: 15 residues. V shed 1 base and J 2 bases; nucleotides not matched to a gene: 4. This chain's CDR3 is CATSRGTQGAYEQYF. CDR3 in DNA: TGTGCCACCAGCAGAGGAACACAGGGGGCCTACGAGCAGTACTTC.

Ten or more counts support this clonotype. The genes are TRBV25-1 and TRBJ2-3; D is unresolved. The V end was cut by 4 bases, the J end by 5 bases, with 4 bases between. CDR1 and CDR2 (germline): MGHDK, SYGVNS. This CDR3 is built from 11 residues. DNA of the CDR3: TGTGCCAGCAGTGTTGGAGATACGCAGTATTTT. Its protein is CASSVGDTQYF.

This chain joins TRBV20-1 and TRBJ2-3; TRBD2 aligns across 12 bases. The junction had 6 bases not matched to a gene; V was cut back by 6 bases and J by 2 bases. This CDR3 is 15 amino acids long. CDR1 DFQATT and CDR2 SNEGSKA come from the germline V gene (reference sequence). The CDR3 bases are TGCAGTGCCACTAGCGGGGGGCTCCCCACAGATACGCAGTATTTT. Amino acid sequence: CSATSGGLPTDTQYF.

This clonotype was picked up many times. V usage is TRBV6-2 or TRBV6-3 and J usage is TRBJ2-7, with unresolved D. Trimming cost V 8 bases and J 3 bases, with 14 bases left between them. CDR1 and CDR2 from the germline V gene are MNHEY and SVGEGT. The CDR3 consists of 13 residues. The CDR3, as DNA: TGTGCCAGCCAGACTCAATACGACTACGAGCAGTACTTC. The encoded protein is CASQTQYDYEQYF.

This chain connects TRBV11-2 to TRBJ1-2, with 8 nucleotides matching TRBD1. The CDR3 consists of 15 residues. Germline V gives CDR1 SGHAT, CDR2 FQNNGV. Trimming removed 5 bases from V and 3 bases from J; junction bases left unmatched: 8. The CDR3 reads CASSPIRGRDYGYTF. The CDR3 DNA follows: TGTGCCAGCAGCCCTATCAGGGGGCGAGACTATGGCTACACCTTC.

This clonotype was counted between two and nine times. The genes are TRBV18 and TRBJ1-2; no reliable D call. The CDR3 contains 15 residues. V lost 2 bases and J 1 base, leaving 11 bases between the germline ends. Germline values: CDR1 KGHSH, CDR2 LQKENI. Written as DNA, the CDR3 is TGTGCCAGCTCACCATCGGTTAACCGTAACTATGGCTACACCTTC. This sequence encodes CASSPSVNRNYGYTF.

This clonotype occurred a few times. The chain couples TRBV6-1 to TRBJ1-6; no clear D. From germline, CDR1 is MNHNS and CDR2 SASEGT. The V gene lost 2 bases and the J gene lost 10 bases, with 15 bases spanning the gap. This CDR3 spans 15 amino acids. CDR3 coding DNA: TGTGCCAGCAGTGAATCTCGAGGATTAGAATCACCCCTCCACTTT. Residues: CASSESRGLESPLHF.

This clonotype was counted only a few times. The CDR3 spells CASSFNSGANVLTF. The CDR3 bases are TGTGCCAGCAGCTTTAACTCTGGGGCCAACGTCCTGACTTTC. This sequence joins TRBV7-9 and TRBJ2-6, with D hard to call. Germline V gene sequence: CDR1 SEHNR, CDR2 FQNEAQ (reference sequence). The length of the CDR3 is 14 residues. Trimming removed 3 bases at V and 0 bases at J, with 3 bases between.

This clonotype has a handful of counts. V and J are TRBV12-3 or TRBV12-4 and TRBJ2-7; the D gene is possibly TRBD1 (5 bases). Trimming cost V 3 bases and J 1 base, with 7 bases left between them. CDR3 length: 13 amino acids. CDR3 DNA sequence: TGTGCCAGCAGTTTGGGGCAATCCTACGAGCAGTACTTC. Translation gives CASSLGQSYEQYF.

Written as DNA, the CDR3 is TGCGCCAGCAGCTCAACAGGGGGTGCTAATGAAAAACTGTTTTTT. This sequence encodes CASSSTGGANEKLFF. The chain has TRBV5-1 and TRBJ1-4, with TRBD1 matching over 8 bases. Unmatched junction bases numbered 4, after V lost 3 bases and J lost 3 bases. The germline V gene has CDR1 SGHRS and CDR2 YFSETQ. This CDR3 has 15 residues.

Only a few counts were recorded for this clonotype. This chain joins TRBV6-1 and TRBJ2-7; no firm D call. Germline V lookup: CDR1 MNHNS, CDR2 SASEGT. CDR3 length: 14 amino acids. V lost 7 bases and J 0 bases, leaving 13 bases between the germline ends. CDR3 in DNA: TGTGCCAGCACGCTGGGAACAGCCTCCTACGAGCAGTACTTC. It translates to CASTLGTASYEQYF.